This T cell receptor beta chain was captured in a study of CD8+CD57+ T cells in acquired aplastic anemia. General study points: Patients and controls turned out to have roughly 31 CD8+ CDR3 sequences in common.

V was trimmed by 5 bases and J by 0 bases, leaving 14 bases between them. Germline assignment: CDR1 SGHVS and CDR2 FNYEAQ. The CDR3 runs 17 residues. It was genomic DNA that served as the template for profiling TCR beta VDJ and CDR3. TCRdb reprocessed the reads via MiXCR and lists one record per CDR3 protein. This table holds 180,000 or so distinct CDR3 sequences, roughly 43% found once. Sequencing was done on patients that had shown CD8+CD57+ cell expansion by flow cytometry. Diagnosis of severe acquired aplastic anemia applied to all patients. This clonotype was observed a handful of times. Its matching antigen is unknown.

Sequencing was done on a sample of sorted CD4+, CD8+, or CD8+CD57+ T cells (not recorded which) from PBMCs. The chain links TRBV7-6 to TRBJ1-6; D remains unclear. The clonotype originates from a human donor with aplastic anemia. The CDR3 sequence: CASSAGRATSYNSPLHF. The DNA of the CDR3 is TGTGCCAGCAGCGCCGGACGGGCAACCTCCTATAATTCACCCCTCCACTTT.